Shown below are 11 T cell receptor beta chains from a single sample sequenced in a study. TCRdb recomputed calls from the RT-PCR reads with MiXCR, one row per CDR3 protein. Seen here are more than 550,000 distinct CDR3 sequences, more than 13% observed once, and the top ten hold roughly 3.9%. The sample comprised memory CD4+ T cells from blood. The origin of the receptors is a female donor in good health, serving as a healthy control.

The V call is TRBV12-3 or TRBV12-4, the J call TRBJ2-2; the match to TRBD1 covers 7 bases. This CDR3 spans 16 amino acids. The V and J ends lost 0 bases and 4 bases, in that order; junction bases with no gene match: 5. CDR3 amino acids: CASSLAGGLVTGELFF. DNA of the CDR3: TGTGCCAGCAGTTTAGCAGGGGGCTTGGTCACCGGGGAGCTGTTTTTT.

This rearrangement joins TRBV3-1 to TRBJ2-7; 7 positions agree with TRBD2. Germline V gene lookup returns CDR1 LGHDT and CDR2 YNNKEL (reference sequence). The CDR3 extends over 15 amino acids. Trimming removed 1 base from V and 6 bases from J; junction bases left unmatched: 9. CDR3 coding DNA: TGTGCCAGCAGCCAAGGAGGCGGGAGAACCTCCGAGCAGTACTTC. Its protein product is CASSQGGGRTSEQYF.

This clonotype showed up just a few times. The rearrangement joins TRBV6-6 to TRBJ1-1; no clear D. V lost 6 bases to trimming and J lost 4 bases, with 12 bases between them. The CDR3 has 13 amino acids. Per germline, CDR1 MNHNY and CDR2 SVGAGI (reference sequence). This CDR3 reads CASRWELGTEAFF. The CDR3 bases are TGTGCCAGCAGGTGGGAGTTGGGCACTGAAGCTTTCTTT.

The chain carries TRBV20-1 and TRBJ2-1; 15 nucleotides align to TRBD2. V trimming: 3 bases; J trimming: 15 bases; junction bases outside the gene matches: 9. The germline V gene has CDR1 DFQATT and CDR2 SNEGSKA (reference sequence). This CDR3 has 14 residues. The CDR3 sequence: CSARPGTSGRRGFF. In DNA, the CDR3 is TGCAGTGCTAGGCCCGGGACTAGCGGGAGGAGGGGGTTCTTC.

There are a few counts of this clonotype. The chain combines TRBV5-1 with TRBJ2-7, with D tentatively TRBD2 (6 bases). CDR1 is SGHRS and CDR2 is YFSETQ in the germline V gene. V shed 0 bases and J shed 3 bases, with 16 bases lying between them. This CDR3 is 16 amino acids long. The CDR3 DNA is TGCGCCAGCAGCTTGGTTATTGGGGGAGGAGGCTACGAGCAGTACTTC. Translated, it gives CASSLVIGGGGYEQYF.

Many counts were recorded for this clonotype. The chain has TRBV12-3 or TRBV12-4 and TRBJ1-5; 7 bases are shared with TRBD1. This CDR3 contains 16 residues. J lost 2 bases, V lost 6 bases, and 10 bases had no gene match. The CDR3 DNA reads TGTGCCAGCAGCCCCTTTCGAGGGGGCGGCAATCAGCCCCAGCATTTT. This sequence encodes CASSPFRGGGNQPQHF.

This clonotype was seen more than once but under ten times. The rearrangement uses TRBV20-1 and TRBJ2-4; no definite D call. Germline V gives CDR1 DFQATT, CDR2 SNEGSKA (reference sequence). This CDR3 region has 13 residues. The ends were cut back, 8 bases at V and 7 bases at J, with 18 bases in the middle. CDR3 DNA sequence: TGCAGTACGGAGTCTCCCGGTGGGAACATTCAGTACTTC. Amino acid sequence: CSTESPGGNIQYF.

The V gene is TRBV3-1, the J gene TRBJ1-5; 8 positions agree with TRBD1. The V gene end was trimmed by 4 bases and the J gene end by 3 bases; junction bases not matched to a gene: 8. Germline loops: CDR1 LGHDT, CDR2 YNNKEL (reference sequence). This CDR3 comprises 16 residues. The CDR3 region is CASSPTGTGVNQPQHF. In DNA form, the CDR3 reads TGTGCCAGCAGCCCCACCGGGACAGGAGTCAATCAGCCCCAGCATTTT.

This clonotype has at least ten counts. J is TRBJ1-1 and V is TRBV29-1; D uncertain. Trimming stripped 3 bases from V and 0 bases from J, with 8 bases between. CDR3 length: 13 amino acids. Germline V CDR1 and CDR2: SQVTM, ANQGSEA. The CDR3 DNA follows: TGCAGCGTTGAGTCCAGCTTGAACACTGAAGCTTTCTTT. It is translated as CSVESSLNTEAFF.

J is TRBJ1-2 and V is TRBV24-1; 9 nucleotides line up with TRBD1. This CDR3 has 14 residues. The ends lost 4 bases at V and 8 bases at J; junction bases unmatched: 7. From germline, CDR1 is KGHDR and CDR2 SFDVKD. In DNA, the CDR3 is TGTGCCACCAGTGAGCCGGGACAGGGAGTCGGCTACACCTTC. As protein: CATSEPGQGVGYTF.

The genes are TRBV3-1 and TRBJ1-2; the D is unclear. V was cut by 0 bases and J by 0 bases, with 8 bases left in between. This CDR3 has 15 residues. The V gene's germline CDR1 is LGHDT and CDR2 YNNKEL (reference sequence). CDR3 sequence: CASSQDYGANYGYTF. DNA for the CDR3: TGTGCCAGCAGCCAAGATTACGGTGCTAACTATGGCTACACCTTC.